This T cell receptor (beta chain) appears in the sequencing data of a study of T cell responses to AZD1222 COVID-19 vaccine. Method: immunoSEQ multiplex PCR; TCRdb's copy keeps in-frame clones and lacks some. The sample carries 100,000 to 150,000 clones, 88% recorded once. CDR1 is SGHRS and CDR2 is YFSETQ in the germline V gene. The CDR3 runs to 17 residues. The ends were cut back, 4 bases at V and 1 base at J, with 18 bases in the middle. Sequenced here: peripheral blood, sampled on day 0 of AZD1222 vaccination. The J gene is TRBJ1-3, the V gene TRBV5-1; D is unresolved. This receptor was identified in an adult in good health. The CDR3 DNA follows: TGCGCCAGCAGCCCCCAATTCGACGGGTTTTCTGGAAACACCATATATTTT. It codes for CASSPQFDGFSGNTIYF.